Given below is one TCR beta chain in context. Antigen specificity is unknown. This sample was taken from a study of cytomegalovirus exposure and HLA in healthy donors. The PCR employed 60 Vbeta primers together with 13 Jbeta primers. Generated by immunoSEQ multiplex PCR, the TCRdb table keeps only in-frame clones and is missing some. The sample has 85,000 to 90,000 clones, and its top ten clones hold over 15%. V gave up 3 bases and J gave up 8 bases, with 13 bases separating them. CDR3 length equals 13 residues. The germline V gene encodes CDR1 MDHEN and CDR2 SYDVKM. Study-level findings and limits: Highly shared sequence variants in one cluster were likely a sequencing artifact. Beyond CMV serostatus, there was no information to go on about immune exposure. Of the V segments, some could not be distinguished, including TRBV6-2 and TRBV6-3, and were excluded.

The receptor comes from a man between 45 and 60 years old in good health and CMV-seropositive. This sequence joins TRBV28 and TRBJ1-2; D unclear. Input material: PBMCs. The CDR3, as DNA: TGTGCCAGCAGTTTTGCAGGCGTCTCAGGCTACACCTTC. It encodes CASSFAGVSGYTF.